Listed here are 9 T cell receptor beta chains from one sample, sequenced in a study of OX40 agonist ivuxolimab in advanced cancers. The data were produced by immunoSEQ multiplex PCR, yet TCRdb's version contains in-frame clones alone and is incomplete. The sample consists of approximately 47,000 clones, about 83% of them appearing once. The sample in question was CD4+ or CD8+ T cells sorted from blood, obtained in a trial of the OX40 agonist ivuxolimab. These receptors all come from an adult with an advanced solid tumor such as melanoma, head and neck, liver or kidney cancer.

The chain recombines TRBV9 with TRBJ1-2, with D hard to call. V lost 0 bases to trimming and J lost 8 bases, with 17 bases between them. The CDR3 runs to 15 residues. Germline CDR1 and CDR2: SGDLS and YYNGEE. The CDR3 DNA is TGTGCCAGCAGCGTAGATATCACCGTAGTAGAAGGCTACACCTTC. Its translation: CASSVDITVVEGYTF.

J is TRBJ2-1 and V is TRBV30; 11 bases match TRBD2. The germline V gene encodes CDR1 GTSNPN and CDR2 SVGIG (reference sequence). This CDR3 comprises 15 residues. Trimming at V came to 1 base and at J to 6 bases, leaving 5 bases not matched to a gene. CDR3 DNA: TGTGCCTGGAGTGGACTAGCGGGATGGTTCAATGAGCAGTTCTTC. This translates into CAWSGLAGWFNEQFF. The full variable domain, rest sourced from reference TRBV30 and TRBJ2-1, is SQTIHQWPATLVQPVGSPLSLECTVEGTSNPNLYWYRQAAGRGLQLLFYSVGIGQISSEVPQNLSASRPQDRQFILSSKKLLLSDSGFYLCAWSGLAGWFNEQFFGPGTRLTVL.

This clone was recorded once. This chain uses TRBV11-1 with TRBJ2-4; possibly TRBD1 or TRBD2 for D (5 bases each). V lost 5 bases and J 5 bases, leaving 19 bases between the germline ends. CDR1 and CDR2 from the germline V gene are SGHAT and FQDESV (reference sequence). The CDR3 covers 16 residues. The CDR3 loop is CASSARPGTRENIQYF. CDR3 in DNA: TGTGCCAGCAGCGCCCGGCCGGGGACGCGGGAAAACATTCAGTACTTC.

The V and J genes are TRBV4-3 and TRBJ2-3; D is perhaps TRBD1 (5 bases). Trimming took off 4 bases at V and 3 bases at J, with 20 bases between the two ends. The CDR3 consists of 17 residues. Germline V gene lookup returns CDR1 LGHNA and CDR2 YSLEER. The CDR3 reads CASSPVLLDTGTDTQYF. The CDR3 bases are TGCGCCAGCAGCCCAGTGCTCCTGGACACAGGAACAGATACGCAGTATTTT.

In this sample, this clone turned up once. This CDR3 reads CASSSSQRRTDTQYF. The CDR3 coding sequence is TGTGCCAGCAGCTCCTCCCAGAGGCGCACAGATACGCAGTATTTT. This chain joins TRBV7-2 and TRBJ2-3; no clear D gene. Germline V gene data show CDR1 as SGHTA and CDR2 as FQGNSA. Trimming shortened V by 4 bases and J by 1 base, and 12 bases separated the two germline ends. This CDR3 region has 15 residues. The full variable domain, its missing parts supplied by reference TRBV7-2 and TRBJ2-3, is GAGVSQSPSNKVTEKGKDVELRCDPISGHTALYWYRQSLGQGLEFLIYFQGNSAPDKSGLPSDRFSAERTGGSVSTLTIQRTQQEDSAVYLCASSSSQRRTDTQYFGPGTRLTVL.

This clone has a handful of counts. The gene calls are TRBV27 and TRBJ1-6, with 10 bases fitting TRBD1. This CDR3 contains 16 residues. The trim removed 4 bases at V and 6 bases at J, leaving 6 bases unmatched. Germline loops: CDR1 MNHEY, CDR2 SMNVEV (reference sequence). CDR3 region: CASSSPTGGINSPLHF. The CDR3, as DNA: TGTGCCAGCAGTTCGCCGACAGGGGGCATTAATTCACCCCTCCACTTT.

The chain couples TRBV9 to TRBJ2-3; the match to TRBD2 covers 8 bases. V gave up 0 bases and J gave up 1 base; unmatched junction bases: 1. Per germline, CDR1 SGDLS and CDR2 YYNGEE. This CDR3 has 15 amino acids. The CDR3: CASSVEGLGTDTQYF. DNA of the CDR3: TGTGCCAGCAGCGTAGAGGGACTAGGCACAGATACGCAGTATTTT.

This clone has just one count. The genes are TRBV7-3 and TRBJ2-1; 14 bases match TRBD2. The trim removed 6 bases at V and 7 bases at J, leaving 14 bases unmatched. Looked up from germline, CDR1 is SGHTA and CDR2 is FQGTGA. The CDR3 loop spans 18 amino acids. The CDR3, as DNA: TGTGCCAGCAGTGTCCCGGGACTAGCGGGAGACGTGGAGAATGAGCAGTTCTTC. This translates into CASSVPGLAGDVENEQFF.

V gene TRBV4-3 combines with J gene TRBJ2-1, with TRBD2 identical over 7 bases. CDR3 length equals 14 residues. CDR1 LGHNA and CDR2 YSLEER come from the germline V gene. The V gene end was trimmed by 2 bases and the J gene end by 7 bases; junction bases not matched to a gene: 5. The CDR3 nucleotides read TGCGCCAGCAGCCAACGAGCGGGGCGTAATGAGCAGTTCTTC. This encodes CASSQRAGRNEQFF.